This TCR beta chain was sequenced in a study of T cells in Graves' hyperthyroidism and ophthalmopathy. This clonotype was seen more than once but under ten times. As yet, its antigen is unknown. Study-wide results and caveats: Most thyroid clonotypes that were expanded above 0.001 also turned up in blood.

Uncontrolled infection, other autoimmune disease, pregnancy or lactation led to exclusion. Thyroid ultrasound, orbital computed tomography, clinical symptoms, and serum thyroxine and TRAb underpinned diagnoses. The V gene end was trimmed by 10 bases and the J gene end by 1 base; junction bases not matched to a gene: 5. Germline V gene sequence: CDR1 MNHNS, CDR2 SASEGT. CDR3 size: 13 residues. Using RNA transcripts as the source, TCR beta CDR3 regions were amplified. An initial round of RT-PCR targeting the TCR CDR3 relied on the HTBI primer set. TCRdb redid the calling of the multiplex PCR reads with MiXCR, one entry per CDR3 protein. There are hundreds of thousands of distinct CDR3 sequences in the sample; roughly 15% occur only once, and less than 15% lies in the top ten.

Source material: blood. The genes are TRBV6-1 and TRBJ2-3, with 7 bases that match TRBD2. This clonotype was sampled from a man aged 18 to 29 with Graves' ophthalmopathy. CDR3 DNA: TGTGCCACCTCGAGCGGGGGCACAGATACGCAGTATTTT. It encodes CATSSGGTDTQYF.